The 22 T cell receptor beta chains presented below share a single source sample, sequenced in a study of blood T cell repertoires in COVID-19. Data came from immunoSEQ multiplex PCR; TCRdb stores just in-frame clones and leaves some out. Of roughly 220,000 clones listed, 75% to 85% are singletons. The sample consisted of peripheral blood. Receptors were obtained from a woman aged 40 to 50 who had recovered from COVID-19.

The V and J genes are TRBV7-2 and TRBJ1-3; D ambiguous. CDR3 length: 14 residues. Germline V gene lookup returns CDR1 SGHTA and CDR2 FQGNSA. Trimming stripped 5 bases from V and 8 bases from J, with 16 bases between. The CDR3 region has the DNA TGTGCCAGCAGCCCTGCCGACGCCCGGGACACCATATATTTT. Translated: CASSPADARDTIYF.

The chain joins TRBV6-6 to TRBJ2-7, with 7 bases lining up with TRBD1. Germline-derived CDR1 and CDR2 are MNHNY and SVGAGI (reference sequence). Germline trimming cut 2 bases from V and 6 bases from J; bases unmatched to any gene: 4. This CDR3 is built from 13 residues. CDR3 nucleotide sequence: TGTGCCAGCAGTTACCTGACAGGGATCGAGCAGTACTTC. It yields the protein CASSYLTGIEQYF.

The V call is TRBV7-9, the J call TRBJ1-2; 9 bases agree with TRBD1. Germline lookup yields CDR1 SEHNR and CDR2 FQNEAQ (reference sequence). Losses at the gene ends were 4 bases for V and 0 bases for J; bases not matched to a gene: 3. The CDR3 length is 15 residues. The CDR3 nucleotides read TGTGCCAGCAGCTATGGGGACAGGGCTAACTATGGCTACACCTTC. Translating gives CASSYGDRANYGYTF.

The CDR3 region is CASSLYIVDTGELFF. CDR3 DNA sequence: TGTGCCAGCAGCTTATATATAGTAGACACCGGGGAGCTGTTTTTT. The rearrangement uses TRBV7-9 and TRBJ2-2; D call uncertain. CDR3 size: 15 residues. Germline CDR1 and CDR2: SEHNR and FQNEAQ (reference sequence). The V end was cut by 2 bases, the J end by 3 bases, with 10 bases between.

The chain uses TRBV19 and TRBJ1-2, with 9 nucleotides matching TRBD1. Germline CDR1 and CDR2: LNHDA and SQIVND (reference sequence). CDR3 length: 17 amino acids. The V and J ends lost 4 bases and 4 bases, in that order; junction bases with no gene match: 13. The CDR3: CASSTRPGGQGSYGYTF. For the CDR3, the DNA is TGTGCCAGTAGTACCCGCCCGGGGGGACAGGGAAGCTATGGCTACACCTTC.

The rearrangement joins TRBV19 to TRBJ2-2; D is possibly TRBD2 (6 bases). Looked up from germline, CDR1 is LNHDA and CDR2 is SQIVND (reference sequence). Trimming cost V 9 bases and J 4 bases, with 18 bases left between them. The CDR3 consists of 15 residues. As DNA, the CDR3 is TGTGCCAGCAACCTTGGAGGGAGTGGCACCGGGGAGCTGTTTTTT. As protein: CASNLGGSGTGELFF.

For the CDR3, the DNA is TGTGCCAGCGGGGACAGTAGCACAGATACGCAGTATTTT. Translating it yields CASGDSSTDTQYF. This chain uses TRBV12-3 or TRBV12-4 with TRBJ2-3; 7 positions match TRBD1. The CDR3 totals 13 residues. The ends lost 8 bases at V and 0 bases at J; junction bases unmatched: 2.

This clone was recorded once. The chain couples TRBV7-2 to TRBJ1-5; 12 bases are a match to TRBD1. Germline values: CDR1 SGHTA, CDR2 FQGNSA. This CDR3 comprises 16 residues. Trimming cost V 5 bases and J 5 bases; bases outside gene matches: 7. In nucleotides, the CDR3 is TGTGCCAGCAGCCCACTAGGGACAGGGGGCGATCAGCCCCAGCATTTT. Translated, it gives CASSPLGTGGDQPQHF.

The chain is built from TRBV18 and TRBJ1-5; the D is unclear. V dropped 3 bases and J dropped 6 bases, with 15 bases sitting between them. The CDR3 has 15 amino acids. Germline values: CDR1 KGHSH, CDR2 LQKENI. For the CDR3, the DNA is TGTGCCAGCTCACCCGGGGAGGGAACGGGTCAGCCCCAGCATTTT. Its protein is CASSPGEGTGQPQHF.

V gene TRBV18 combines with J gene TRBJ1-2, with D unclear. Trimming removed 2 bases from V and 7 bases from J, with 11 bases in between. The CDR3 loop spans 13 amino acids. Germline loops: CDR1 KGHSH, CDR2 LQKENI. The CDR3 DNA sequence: TGTGCCAGCTCACCAGCGGAGGCGGCTGGCTACACCTTC. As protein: CASSPAEAAGYTF.

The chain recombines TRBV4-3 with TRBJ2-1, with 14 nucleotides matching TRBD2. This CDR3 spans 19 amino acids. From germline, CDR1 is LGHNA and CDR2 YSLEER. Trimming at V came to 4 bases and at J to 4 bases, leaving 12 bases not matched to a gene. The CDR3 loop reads CASSLVGLAGGGGYNEQFF. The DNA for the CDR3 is TGCGCCAGCAGCCTCGTAGGACTAGCGGGGGGCGGAGGTTACAATGAGCAGTTCTTC.

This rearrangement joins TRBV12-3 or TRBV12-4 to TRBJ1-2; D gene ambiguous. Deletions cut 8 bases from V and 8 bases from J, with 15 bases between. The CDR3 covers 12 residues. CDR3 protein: CASGYTAGGYTF. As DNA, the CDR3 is TGTGCCAGCGGATACACGGCGGGCGGCTACACCTTC.

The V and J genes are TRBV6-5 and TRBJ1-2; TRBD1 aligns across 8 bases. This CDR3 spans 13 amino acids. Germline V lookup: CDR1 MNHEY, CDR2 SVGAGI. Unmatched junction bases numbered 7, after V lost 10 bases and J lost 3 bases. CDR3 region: CATQGALDYGYTF. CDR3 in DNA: TGTGCCACCCAGGGGGCGCTGGACTATGGCTACACCTTC.

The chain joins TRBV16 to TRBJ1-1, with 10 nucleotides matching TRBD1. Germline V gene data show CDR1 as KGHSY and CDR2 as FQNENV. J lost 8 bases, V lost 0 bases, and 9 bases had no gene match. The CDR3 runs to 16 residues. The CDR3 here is CASSQSMPDRGREAFF. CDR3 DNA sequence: TGTGCCAGCAGCCAATCAATGCCCGACAGGGGGCGAGAAGCTTTCTTT.

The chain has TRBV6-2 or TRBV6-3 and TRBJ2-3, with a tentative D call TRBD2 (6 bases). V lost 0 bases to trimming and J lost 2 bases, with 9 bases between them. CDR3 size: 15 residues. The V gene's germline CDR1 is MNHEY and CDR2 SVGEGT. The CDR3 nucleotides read TGTGCCAGCAGTTACTCGAGGCGGGACACAGATACGCAGTATTTT. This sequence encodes CASSYSRRDTDTQYF.

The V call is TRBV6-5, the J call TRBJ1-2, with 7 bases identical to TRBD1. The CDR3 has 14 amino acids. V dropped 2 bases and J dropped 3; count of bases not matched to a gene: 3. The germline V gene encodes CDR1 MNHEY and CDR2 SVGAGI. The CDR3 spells CASSYADRDYGYTF. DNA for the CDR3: TGTGCCAGCAGTTACGCCGACAGGGACTATGGCTACACCTTC.

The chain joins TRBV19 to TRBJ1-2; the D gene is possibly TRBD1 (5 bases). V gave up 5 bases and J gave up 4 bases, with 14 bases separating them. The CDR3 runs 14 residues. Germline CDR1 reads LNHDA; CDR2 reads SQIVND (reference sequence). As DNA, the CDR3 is TGTGCCAGTAGTTTATTCCAGGGTAGCTATGGCTACACCTTC. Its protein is CASSLFQGSYGYTF.

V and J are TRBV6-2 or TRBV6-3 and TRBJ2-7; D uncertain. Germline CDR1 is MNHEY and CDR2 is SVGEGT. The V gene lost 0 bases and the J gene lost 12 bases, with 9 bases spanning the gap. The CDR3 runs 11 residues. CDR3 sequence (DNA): TGTGCCAGCAGTTACTCACAATCTTGGTACTTC. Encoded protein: CASSYSQSWYF.

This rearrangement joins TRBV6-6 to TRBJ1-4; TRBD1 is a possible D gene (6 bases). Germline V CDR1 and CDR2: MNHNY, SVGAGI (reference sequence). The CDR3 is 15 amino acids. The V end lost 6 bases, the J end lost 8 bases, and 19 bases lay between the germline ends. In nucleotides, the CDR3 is TGTGCCAGCAGCTACGGGACATCCGAGGGCGAAAAACTGTTTTTT. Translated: CASSYGTSEGEKLFF.

This CDR3 reads CASARLSYNEQFF. The CDR3, as DNA: TGTGCCAGCGCGCGGCTTTCCTACAATGAGCAGTTCTTC. The V gene is TRBV11-3, the J gene TRBJ2-1; D remains ambiguous. Per germline, CDR1 SGHNT and CDR2 YENEEA. V was clipped by 8 bases and J by 1 base, with 9 bases between them. The CDR3 extends over 13 amino acids.

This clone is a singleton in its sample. CDR3 region: CASSEGGGAYNEQFF. The CDR3 DNA reads TGTGCCAGCAGTGAGGGAGGGGGGGCTTACAATGAGCAGTTCTTC. The chain uses TRBV2 and TRBJ2-1; D possibly corresponds to TRBD2 (7 bases). V was clipped by 3 bases and J by 4 bases, with 13 bases between them. Germline CDR1 and CDR2: SNHLY and FYNNEI. The CDR3 loop spans 15 amino acids.

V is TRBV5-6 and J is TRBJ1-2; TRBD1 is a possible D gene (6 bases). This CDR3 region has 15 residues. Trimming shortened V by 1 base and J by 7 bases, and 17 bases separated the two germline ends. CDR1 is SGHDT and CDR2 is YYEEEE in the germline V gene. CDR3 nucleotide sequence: TGTGCCAGCAGCTTGAAGGCAGGGGTAGATAGTGGCTACACCTTC. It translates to CASSLKAGVDSGYTF.